The 20 T cell receptor beta chains given below trace back to one sample, sequenced in a study of T cell changes during pregnancy in multiple sclerosis. Only in-frame clones appear in the TCRdb table, and some are missing; sequencing was by immunoSEQ multiplex PCR. The sample gives tens of thousands of clones, approximately 92% of which show up once; about 2.5% is in the top ten. This sample comprised peripheral blood, obtained before pregnancy. The receptors derive from a female donor with multiple sclerosis, enrolled in a pregnancy study.

The chain employs TRBV5-1 and TRBJ2-2, with D unclear. Per germline, CDR1 SGHRS and CDR2 YFSETQ. CDR3 length equals 14 residues. The V end was cut by 3 bases, the J end by 4 bases, with 10 bases between. The CDR3 region has the DNA TGCGCCAGCAGCTCCTCCCGGTCCACCGGGGAGCTGTTTTTT. Amino acid sequence: CASSSSRSTGELFF.

The gene calls are TRBV18 and TRBJ1-2; D is undetermined. Germline V gene data show CDR1 as KGHSH and CDR2 as LQKENI. The length of the CDR3 is 14 residues. V lost 4 bases, J lost 0 bases, and 9 bases lay in between. CDR3 DNA: TGTGCCAGCTCACTCAACAGCCCTAACTATGGCTACACCTTC. This encodes CASSLNSPNYGYTF.

The chain carries TRBV27 and TRBJ2-7; 8 bases match TRBD2. There are 15 residues in the CDR3. The V and J ends lost 0 bases and 1 base, in that order; junction bases with no gene match: 2. Germline lookup yields CDR1 MNHEY and CDR2 SMNVEV (reference sequence). CDR3 nucleotide sequence: TGTGCCAGCAGTTTATCCGGGACTAGTTCCTACGAGCAGTACTTC. Protein product: CASSLSGTSSYEQYF.

CDR3 nucleotide sequence: TGTGCCAGCAGTCCCCATGTCGGGGAGCTGTTTTTT. It yields the protein CASSPHVGELFF. V is TRBV27 and J is TRBJ2-2; no clear D gene. Trimming shortened V by 5 bases and J by 7 bases, and 8 bases separated the two germline ends. CDR3 length: 12 residues. Germline V gene lookup returns CDR1 MNHEY and CDR2 SMNVEV (reference sequence).

This chain uses TRBV5-4 with TRBJ1-2, with 9 bases identical to TRBD1. With V trimmed by 0 bases and J by 4 bases, 4 bases remained unmatched. This CDR3 has 15 amino acids. Germline V CDR1 and CDR2: SGHNT, YYREEE (reference sequence). In DNA, the CDR3 is TGTGCCAGCAGCTTGGCGGGACAGGGCAGCTATGGCTACACCTTC. This gives the protein CASSLAGQGSYGYTF.

V is TRBV19 and J is TRBJ2-2, with D possibly TRBD1 on 6 matching bases. V was trimmed by 7 bases and J by 1 base, leaving 13 bases between them. The CDR3 covers 15 residues. Germline V CDR1 and CDR2: LNHDA, SQIVND (reference sequence). CDR3 region: CASTPGTRNTGELFF. CDR3 DNA sequence: TGTGCCAGTACCCCCGGGACAAGGAACACCGGGGAGCTGTTTTTT.

The chain uses TRBV4-2 and TRBJ1-1; no reliable D call. Germline V gene sequence: CDR1 LGHNA, CDR2 YNFKEQ. V lost 5 bases and J lost 2, with 12 bases in between. The CDR3 contains 14 residues. The chain's CDR3 is CASSTEYLNTEAFF. The CDR3 DNA reads TGTGCCAGCAGCACTGAATATCTAAACACTGAAGCTTTCTTT.

This chain links TRBV19 with TRBJ1-1; a weak D match, TRBD1 (5 bases). Germline CDR1 LNHDA, CDR2 SQIVND (reference sequence). CDR3 length: 16 amino acids. V gave up 5 bases and J gave up 0 bases, with 16 bases separating them. In DNA, the CDR3 is TGTGCCAGTAGTTTCAGCAGGGTGGCCTTGAACACTGAAGCTTTCTTT. Its protein is CASSFSRVALNTEAFF. The complete variable domain, with remaining parts taken from reference TRBV19 and TRBJ1-1, reads DGGITQSPKYLFRKEGQNVTLSCEQNLNHDAMYWYRQDPGQGLRLIYYSQIVNDFQKGDIAEGYSVSREKKESFPLTVTSAQKNPTAFYLCASSFSRVALNTEAFFGQGTRLTVV.

The chain recombines TRBV18 with TRBJ1-4; D gene unclear. The CDR3 runs to 15 residues. V was clipped by 3 bases and J by 4 bases, with 12 bases between them. Germline V gives CDR1 KGHSH, CDR2 LQKENI. DNA of the CDR3: TGTGCCAGCTCACCTACGGGAGCACTTAATGAAAAACTGTTTTTT. This encodes CASSPTGALNEKLFF.

The V gene is TRBV4-1, the J gene TRBJ2-3; 7 positions match TRBD2. The CDR3 length is 13 residues. CDR1 is MGHRA and CDR2 is YSYEKL in the germline V gene. Unmatched junction bases numbered 3, after V lost 4 bases and J lost 5 bases. The CDR3: CASSLSGGDTQYF. Here the CDR3 DNA reads TGCGCCAGCAGCCTTTCGGGGGGAGATACGCAGTATTTT.

This chain joins TRBV6-6 and TRBJ2-3; the D gene is possibly TRBD2 (5 bases). Germline V gives CDR1 MNHNY, CDR2 SVGAGI (reference sequence). The CDR3 is 13 amino acids. The germline V and J ends were trimmed by 6 bases and 5 bases, with 12 bases remaining between them. CDR3 residues: CASSPRVLDTQYF. CDR3 DNA: TGTGCCAGCAGCCCGCGGGTATTAGATACGCAGTATTTT.

This chain joins TRBV7-9 and TRBJ2-3; D not resolved. Per germline, CDR1 SEHNR and CDR2 FQNEAQ (reference sequence). The CDR3 consists of 12 residues. The germline V and J ends were trimmed by 1 base and 14 bases, with 13 bases remaining between them. CDR3 sequence reads: CASSLVQPVVYF. The CDR3, as DNA: TGTGCCAGCAGCTTAGTACAGCCGGTCGTGTATTTT.

This clone was picked up one time. The rearrangement uses TRBV6-5 and TRBJ2-5, with 7 bases identical to TRBD1. The V gene's germline CDR1 is MNHEY and CDR2 SVGAGI. V was clipped by 0 bases and J by 4 bases; unmatched bases: 5. The CDR3 extends over 15 amino acids. In DNA form, the CDR3 reads TGTGCCAGCAGTTACTCGCACAGGGGTAGAGAGACCCAGTACTTC. Encoded protein: CASSYSHRGRETQYF.

This clone is medium-sized (0.01 to 0.1%). This chain joins TRBV5-4 and TRBJ2-1, with TRBD2 matching over 15 bases. The length of the CDR3 is 18 residues. Trimming at V came to 2 bases and at J to 3 bases, leaving 6 bases not matched to a gene. Germline CDR1 SGHNT, CDR2 YYREEE (reference sequence). The CDR3 reads CASSLPGLAGGNYNEQFF. CDR3 bases: TGTGCCAGCAGCTTACCTGGACTAGCGGGGGGGAACTACAATGAGCAGTTCTTC.

This chain joins TRBV18 and TRBJ1-1, with D tentatively TRBD1 (5 bases). V was trimmed by 3 bases and J by 5 bases, leaving 19 bases between them. The CDR3 loop spans 16 amino acids. Germline V gene lookup returns CDR1 KGHSH and CDR2 LQKENI. CDR3 sequence: CASSPFRDLERTEAFF. The CDR3 coding sequence is TGTGCCAGCTCACCTTTCAGGGACTTGGAGAGGACTGAAGCTTTCTTT.

This chain links TRBV9 with TRBJ1-4; D perhaps matches TRBD1 (5 bases). V dropped 3 bases and J dropped 5 bases, with 11 bases sitting between them. The CDR3 has 14 residues. Germline CDR1 reads SGDLS; CDR2 reads YYNGEE. CDR3 DNA sequence: TGTGCCAGCAGCGAATCAGGGCAGAATGAAAAACTGTTTTTT. Protein sequence: CASSESGQNEKLFF. The whole variable domain, filled in from reference TRBV9 and TRBJ1-4, reads DSGVTQTPKHLITATGQRVTLRCSPRSGDLSVYWYQQSLDQGLQFLIQYYNGEERAKGNILERFSAQQFPDLHSELNLSSLELGDSALYFCASSESGQNEKLFFGSGTQLSVL.

V is TRBV5-6 and J is TRBJ2-4, with TRBD1 matching 7 bases. V dropped 0 bases and J dropped 8; count of bases not matched to a gene: 5. Germline-derived CDR1 and CDR2 are SGHDT and YYEEEE. The CDR3 loop spans 14 amino acids. The DNA of the CDR3 is TGTGCCAGCAGCTTGGACAGGGGAAGGGACATTCAGTACTTC. Protein: CASSLDRGRDIQYF.

The gene calls are TRBV11-3 and TRBJ1-2; 10 nucleotides align to TRBD1. This CDR3 has 14 residues. Looked up from germline, CDR1 is SGHNT and CDR2 is YENEEA. The J segment lost 2 bases and the V segment lost 5 bases, leaving 2 bases of the junction unmatched. The CDR3 coding sequence is TGTGCCAGCAGCGGGGGACAGGGGAACTATGGCTACACCTTC. It yields the protein CASSGGQGNYGYTF.

This chain joins TRBV2 and TRBJ1-2, with TRBD1 matching over 8 bases. The trim removed 6 bases at V and 8 bases at J, leaving 11 bases unmatched. Per the germline V gene, CDR1 is SNHLY and CDR2 is FYNNEI. The CDR3 loop spans 14 amino acids. As DNA, the CDR3 is TGTGCCAGCAGCGTTCTCCGGACAGGGAAAGGCTACACCTTC. Its protein is CASSVLRTGKGYTF.

This clone was seen once. The chain links TRBV2 to TRBJ1-2; 9 nucleotides agree with TRBD1. V dropped 7 bases and J dropped 5; count of bases not matched to a gene: 14. The CDR3 contains 16 residues. CDR1 is SNHLY and CDR2 is FYNNEI in the germline V gene. The CDR3 DNA reads as TGTGCCAGCAAGAGGTTCGGGACAGGGTATGAGTATGGCTACACCTTC. Its protein product is CASKRFGTGYEYGYTF. The entire variable domain, with the rest obtained from reference TRBV2 and TRBJ1-2, is as follows: EPEVTQTPSHQVTQMGQEVILRCVPISNHLYFYWYRQILGQKVEFLVSFYNNEISEKSEIFDDQFSVERPDGSNFTLKIRSTKLEDSAMYFCASKRFGTGYEYGYTFGSGTRLTVV.